This T cell receptor (beta chain) was profiled in a study of CD8 T cells in ankylosing spondylitis. V lost 3 bases and J lost 5, with 13 bases in between. CDR3 length: 14 amino acids. Germline assignment: CDR1 SGHAT and CDR2 FQNNGV. This clonotype occurred a few times. Its antigen remains unidentified. The TCR beta libraries were generated through quantitative 5'-RACE incorporating molecular barcodes. TCRdb reprocessed the 5' RACE reads via MiXCR and lists one record per CDR3 protein. Of 300,000 to 400,000 distinct CDR3 sequences in the sample, roughly 15% were seen once. Study observations and caveats: As reported, disease-linked clones showed significant enrichment in matched ankylosing spondylitis synovial fluid. A subset of motif variants has previously been described in the synovial fluid and blood of reactive arthritis. A TCR beta motif of 8 or 9 highly homologous variants appeared characteristic of ankylosing spondylitis blood.

The chain combines TRBV11-2 with TRBJ1-1; D is unclear. The clonotype originates from a male donor with ankylosing spondylitis or in good health (not recorded which). Sequenced input: blood, either unsorted or a sorted T cell fraction (not recorded which). The CDR3 region is CASSLYGVGTEAFF. The CDR3, as DNA: TGTGCCAGCAGCTTGTATGGGGTTGGGACTGAAGCTTTCTTT.